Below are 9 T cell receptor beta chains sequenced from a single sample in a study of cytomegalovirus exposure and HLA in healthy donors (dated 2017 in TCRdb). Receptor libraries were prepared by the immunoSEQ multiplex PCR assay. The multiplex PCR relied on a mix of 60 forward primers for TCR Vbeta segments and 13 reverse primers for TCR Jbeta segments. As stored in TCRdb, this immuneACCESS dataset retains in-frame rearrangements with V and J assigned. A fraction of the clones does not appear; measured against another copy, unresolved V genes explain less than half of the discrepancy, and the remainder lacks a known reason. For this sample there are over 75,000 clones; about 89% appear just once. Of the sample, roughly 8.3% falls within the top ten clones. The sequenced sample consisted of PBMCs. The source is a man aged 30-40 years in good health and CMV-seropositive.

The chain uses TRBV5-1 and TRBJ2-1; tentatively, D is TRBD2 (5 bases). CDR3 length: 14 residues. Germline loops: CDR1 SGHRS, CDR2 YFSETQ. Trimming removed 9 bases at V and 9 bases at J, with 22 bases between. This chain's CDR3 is CAISTGERAAEQFF. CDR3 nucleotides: TGCGCCATTTCAACCGGAGAAAGAGCGGCTGAGCAGTTCTTC.

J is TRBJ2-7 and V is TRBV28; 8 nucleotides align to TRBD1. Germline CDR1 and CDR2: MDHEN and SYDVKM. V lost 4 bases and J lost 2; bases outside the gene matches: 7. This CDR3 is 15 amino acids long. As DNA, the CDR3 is TGTGCCAGCAGTTCCTACAGGGGGAACGCCTACGAGCAGTACTTC. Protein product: CASSSYRGNAYEQYF.

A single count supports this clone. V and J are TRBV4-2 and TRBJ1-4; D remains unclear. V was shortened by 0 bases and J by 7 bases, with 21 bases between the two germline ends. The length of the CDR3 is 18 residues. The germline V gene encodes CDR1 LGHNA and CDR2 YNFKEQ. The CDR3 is CASSQDFGSGRAGEKLFF. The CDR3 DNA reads TGTGCCAGCAGCCAAGATTTCGGTAGCGGGAGGGCCGGTGAAAAACTGTTTTTT.

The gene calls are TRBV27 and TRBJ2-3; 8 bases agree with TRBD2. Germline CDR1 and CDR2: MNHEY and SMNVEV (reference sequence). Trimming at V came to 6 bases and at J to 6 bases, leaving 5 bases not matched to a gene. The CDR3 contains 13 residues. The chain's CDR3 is CASRQAGADTQYF. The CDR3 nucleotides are TGTGCCAGCAGACAAGCGGGAGCGGATACGCAGTATTTT.

The CDR3 loop is CASSEGLAGVNEQFF. CDR3 nucleotides: TGTGCCAGCAGTGAAGGTCTAGCGGGAGTTAATGAGCAGTTCTTC. The chain links TRBV2 to TRBJ2-1; 10 nucleotides match TRBD2. Trimming took 1 base from V and 7 from J; bases not matched to a gene: 4. The CDR3 is 15 amino acids. In germline, CDR1 is SNHLY, CDR2 FYNNEI.

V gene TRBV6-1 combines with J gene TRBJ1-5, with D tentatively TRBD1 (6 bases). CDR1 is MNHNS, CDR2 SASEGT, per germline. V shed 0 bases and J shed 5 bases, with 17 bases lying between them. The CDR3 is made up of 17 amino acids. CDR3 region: CASSEAAWGGPDQPQHF. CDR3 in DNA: TGTGCCAGCAGTGAAGCTGCGTGGGGGGGGCCGGATCAGCCCCAGCATTTT.

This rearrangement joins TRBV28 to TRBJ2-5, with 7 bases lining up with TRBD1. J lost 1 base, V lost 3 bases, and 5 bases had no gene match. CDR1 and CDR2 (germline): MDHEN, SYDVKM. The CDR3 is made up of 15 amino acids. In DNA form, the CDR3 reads TGTGCCAGCAGTTTTCTCGACAGGGCCCAAGAGACCCAGTACTTC. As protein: CASSFLDRAQETQYF.

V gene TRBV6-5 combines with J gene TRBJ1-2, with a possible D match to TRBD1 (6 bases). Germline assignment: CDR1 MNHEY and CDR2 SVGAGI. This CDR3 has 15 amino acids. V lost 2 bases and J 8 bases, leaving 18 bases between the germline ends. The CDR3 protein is CASSYHGQRLSGYTF. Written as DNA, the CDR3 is TGTGCCAGCAGTTACCACGGACAGCGTCTATCCGGCTACACCTTC.

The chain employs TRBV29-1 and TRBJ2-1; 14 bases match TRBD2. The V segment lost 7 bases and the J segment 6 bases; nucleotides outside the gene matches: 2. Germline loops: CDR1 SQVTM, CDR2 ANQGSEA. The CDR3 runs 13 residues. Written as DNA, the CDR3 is TGCAGCGCTGGACTAGCGGGGGGCAATGAGCAGTTCTTC. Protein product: CSAGLAGGNEQFF.